This TCR beta chain originates from a study of human T cells and chemical hapten exposure. For the study at large: Sensitizing treatment utilized 2% DPC over a 2 cm by 2 cm portion of upper inner arm skin. Study-level results: In comparison with controls, expanded TCRs gave rise to a significantly larger number of large CDR3 similarity clusters.

Time point reported: pre-sensitization, week 0. Treatment described: therapeutic diphenylcyclopropenone sensitization with weekly scalp DPC. Total RNA extraction was carried out from unfractionated whole blood. During construction of the library, unique molecular identifiers were attached to individual cDNA molecules for quantitative, reproducible TCR counting. TCRdb independently ran MiXCR on the RACE reads; one entry per CDR3 protein. The data show about 380,000 distinct CDR3 sequences, 4% to 6% seen once. The CDR3 length is 15 residues. V was clipped by 7 bases and J by 1 base, with 14 bases between them. Germline CDR1 SQVTM, CDR2 ANQGSEA. A few counts support this clonotype. Its specificity is not known.

The chain joins TRBV29-1 to TRBJ2-6, with D perhaps matching TRBD2 (6 bases). Sequenced material: whole blood, taken in connection with sensitization to the hapten diphenylcyclopropenone (DPC). The TCR sequence derives from a woman aged 50 to 60 with alopecia areata. Some clones in this sample may be carry-over from other donors' samples. The CDR3 is CSAGLGESGANVLTF. CDR3 nucleotides: TGCAGCGCGGGACTGGGAGAATCTGGGGCCAACGTCCTGACTTTC.